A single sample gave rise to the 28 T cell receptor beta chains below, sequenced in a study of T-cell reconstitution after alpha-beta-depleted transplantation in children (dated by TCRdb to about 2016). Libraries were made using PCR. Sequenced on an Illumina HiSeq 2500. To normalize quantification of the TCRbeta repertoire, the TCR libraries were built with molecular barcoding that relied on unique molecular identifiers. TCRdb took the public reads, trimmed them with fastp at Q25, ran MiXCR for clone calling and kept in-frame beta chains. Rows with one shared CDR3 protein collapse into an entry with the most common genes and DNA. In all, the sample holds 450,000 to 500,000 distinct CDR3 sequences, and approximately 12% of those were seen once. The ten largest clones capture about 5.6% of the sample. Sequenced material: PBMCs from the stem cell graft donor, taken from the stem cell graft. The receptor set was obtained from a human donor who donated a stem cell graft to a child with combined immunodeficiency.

CDR3 region: CASSFVGGGELFF. The CDR3 DNA is TGTGCCAGCAGTTTCGTAGGGGGCGGGGAGCTGTTTTTT. The gene calls are TRBV27 and TRBJ2-2; possible D gene TRBD1, 6 bases. V gave up 3 bases and J gave up 7 bases, with 9 bases separating them. CDR1 MNHEY and CDR2 SMNVEV come from the germline V gene (reference sequence). The CDR3 is 13 residues long.

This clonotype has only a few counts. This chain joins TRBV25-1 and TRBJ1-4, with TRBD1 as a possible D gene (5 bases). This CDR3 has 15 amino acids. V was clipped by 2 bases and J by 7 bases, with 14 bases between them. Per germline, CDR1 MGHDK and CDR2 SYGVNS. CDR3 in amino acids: CASSEGTLRGEKLFF. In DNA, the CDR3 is TGTGCCAGCAGTGAAGGTACCTTGAGGGGTGAAAAACTGTTTTTT.

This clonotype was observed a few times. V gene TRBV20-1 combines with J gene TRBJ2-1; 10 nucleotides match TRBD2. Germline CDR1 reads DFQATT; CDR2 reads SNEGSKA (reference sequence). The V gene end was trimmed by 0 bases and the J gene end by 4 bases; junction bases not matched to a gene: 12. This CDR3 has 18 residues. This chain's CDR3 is CSARDFDRLAGVYNEQFF. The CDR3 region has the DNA TGCAGTGCTAGAGATTTCGACCGACTAGCGGGTGTATACAATGAGCAGTTCTTC.

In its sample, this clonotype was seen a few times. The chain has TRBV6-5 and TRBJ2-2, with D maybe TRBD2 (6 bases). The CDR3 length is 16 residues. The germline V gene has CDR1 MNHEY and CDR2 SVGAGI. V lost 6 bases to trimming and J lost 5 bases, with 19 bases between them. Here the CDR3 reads CASSSQPTGRTGELFF. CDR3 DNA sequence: TGTGCCAGCAGCTCTCAACCGACTGGGAGGACCGGGGAGCTGTTTTTT.

This chain's CDR3 is CASSLVSRGYNEQFF. DNA for the CDR3: TGTGCCAGCAGTTTAGTCAGTAGGGGGTACAATGAGCAGTTCTTC. V gene TRBV12-3 or TRBV12-4 combines with J gene TRBJ2-1, with D possibly being TRBD1 (6 bases). This CDR3 is 15 amino acids long. V was cut by 1 base and J by 4 bases, with 11 bases left in between.

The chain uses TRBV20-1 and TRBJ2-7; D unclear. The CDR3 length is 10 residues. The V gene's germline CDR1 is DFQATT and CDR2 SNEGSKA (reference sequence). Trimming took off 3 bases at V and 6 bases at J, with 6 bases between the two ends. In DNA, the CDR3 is TGCAGTGCTAGCCGGTCCGAGCAGTACTTC. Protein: CSASRSEQYF.

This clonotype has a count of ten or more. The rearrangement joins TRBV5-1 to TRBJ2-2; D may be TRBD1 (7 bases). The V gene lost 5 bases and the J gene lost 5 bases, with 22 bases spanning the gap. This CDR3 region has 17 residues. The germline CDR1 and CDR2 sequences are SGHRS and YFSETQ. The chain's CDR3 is CASSSLPGQEGTGELFF. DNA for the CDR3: TGCGCCAGCAGTTCACTCCCCGGACAGGAGGGGACCGGGGAGCTGTTTTTT.

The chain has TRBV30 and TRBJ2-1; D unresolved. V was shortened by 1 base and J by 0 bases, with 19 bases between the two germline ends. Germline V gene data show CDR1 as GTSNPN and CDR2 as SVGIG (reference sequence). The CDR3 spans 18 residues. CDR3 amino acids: CAWSATPLTLRSYNEQFF. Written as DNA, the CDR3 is TGTGCCTGGAGTGCGACCCCTCTTACTCTACGCTCCTACAATGAGCAGTTCTTC.

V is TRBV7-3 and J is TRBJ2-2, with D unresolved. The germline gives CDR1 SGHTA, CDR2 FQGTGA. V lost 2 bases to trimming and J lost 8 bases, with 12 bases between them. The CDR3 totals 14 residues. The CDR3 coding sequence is TGTGCCAGCAGCTTACCCTCTAGTGGGGGGGAGCTGTTTTTT. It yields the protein CASSLPSSGGELFF.

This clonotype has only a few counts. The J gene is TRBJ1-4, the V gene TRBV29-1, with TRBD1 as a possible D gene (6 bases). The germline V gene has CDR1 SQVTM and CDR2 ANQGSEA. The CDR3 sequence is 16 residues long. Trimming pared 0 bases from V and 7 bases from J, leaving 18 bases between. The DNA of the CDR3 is TGCAGCGTTGAAGATCGGGGGGCAGGAGGGGCTGAAAAACTGTTTTTT. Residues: CSVEDRGAGGAEKLFF.

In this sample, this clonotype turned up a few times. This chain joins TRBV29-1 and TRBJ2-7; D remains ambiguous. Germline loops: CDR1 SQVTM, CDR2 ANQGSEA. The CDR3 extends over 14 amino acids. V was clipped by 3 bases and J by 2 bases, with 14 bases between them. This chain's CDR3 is CSVELHRRPYEQYF. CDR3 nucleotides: TGCAGCGTTGAGCTTCATCGAAGGCCCTACGAGCAGTACTTC.

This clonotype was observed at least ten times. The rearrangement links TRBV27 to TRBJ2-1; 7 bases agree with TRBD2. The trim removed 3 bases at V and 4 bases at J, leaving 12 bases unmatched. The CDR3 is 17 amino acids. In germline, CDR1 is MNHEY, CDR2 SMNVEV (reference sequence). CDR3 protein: CASSFIPLAATYNEQFF. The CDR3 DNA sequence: TGTGCCAGCAGTTTTATCCCTCTAGCGGCCACTTACAATGAGCAGTTCTTC.

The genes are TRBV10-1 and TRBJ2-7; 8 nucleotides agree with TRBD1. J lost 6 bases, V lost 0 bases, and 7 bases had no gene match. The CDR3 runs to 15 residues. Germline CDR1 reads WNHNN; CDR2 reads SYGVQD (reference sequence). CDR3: CASSESRQGIGEQYF. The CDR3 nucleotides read TGCGCCAGCAGTGAGTCCCGACAGGGGATCGGCGAGCAGTACTTC.

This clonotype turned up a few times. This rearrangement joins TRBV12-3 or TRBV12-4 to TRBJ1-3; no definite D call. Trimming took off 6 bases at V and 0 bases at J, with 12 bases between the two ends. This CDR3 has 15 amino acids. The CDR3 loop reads CASRNLRDSGNTIYF. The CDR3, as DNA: TGTGCCAGCAGAAACCTCCGGGACTCTGGAAACACCATATATTTT.

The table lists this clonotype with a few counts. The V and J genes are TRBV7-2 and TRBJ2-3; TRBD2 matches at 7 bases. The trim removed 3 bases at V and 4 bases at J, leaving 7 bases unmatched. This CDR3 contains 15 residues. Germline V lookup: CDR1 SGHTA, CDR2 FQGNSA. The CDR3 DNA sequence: TGTGCCAGCAGCTTGCATCGGGGGGTGGCAGATACGCAGTATTTT. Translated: CASSLHRGVADTQYF.

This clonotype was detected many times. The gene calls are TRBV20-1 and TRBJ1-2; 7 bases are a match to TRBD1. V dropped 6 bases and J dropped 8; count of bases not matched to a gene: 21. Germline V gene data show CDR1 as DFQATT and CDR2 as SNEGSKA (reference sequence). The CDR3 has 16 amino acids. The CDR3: CSATQNFGQVSGGYTF. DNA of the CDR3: TGCAGTGCAACCCAGAACTTTGGACAGGTTTCGGGAGGCTACACCTTC.

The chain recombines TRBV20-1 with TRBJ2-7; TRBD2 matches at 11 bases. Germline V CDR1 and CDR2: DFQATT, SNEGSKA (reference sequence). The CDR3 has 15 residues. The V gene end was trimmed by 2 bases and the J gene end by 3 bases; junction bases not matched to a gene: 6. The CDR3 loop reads CSARSGLAEVYEQYF. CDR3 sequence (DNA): TGCAGTGCTAGATCGGGACTAGCGGAGGTCTACGAGCAGTACTTC.

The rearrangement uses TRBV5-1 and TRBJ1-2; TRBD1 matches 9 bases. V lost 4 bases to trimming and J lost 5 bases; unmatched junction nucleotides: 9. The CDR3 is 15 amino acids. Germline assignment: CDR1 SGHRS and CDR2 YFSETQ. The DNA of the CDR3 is TGCGCCAGCAGCCCGGCGGTGGGGACAGGGTATGGCTACACCTTC. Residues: CASSPAVGTGYGYTF.

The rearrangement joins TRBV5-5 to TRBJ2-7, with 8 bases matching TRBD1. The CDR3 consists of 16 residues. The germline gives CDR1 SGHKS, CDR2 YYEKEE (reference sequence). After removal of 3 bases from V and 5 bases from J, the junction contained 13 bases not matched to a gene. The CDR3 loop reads CASSSPSLTGAHEQYF. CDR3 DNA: TGTGCCAGCAGCTCGCCTTCCTTGACAGGGGCCCACGAGCAGTACTTC.

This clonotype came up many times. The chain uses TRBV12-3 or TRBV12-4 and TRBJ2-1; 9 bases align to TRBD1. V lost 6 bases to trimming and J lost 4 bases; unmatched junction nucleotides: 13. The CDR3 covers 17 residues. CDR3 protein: CASSPEQGAILYNEQFF. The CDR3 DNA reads TGTGCCAGCAGCCCCGAACAGGGGGCGATTTTATACAATGAGCAGTTCTTC.

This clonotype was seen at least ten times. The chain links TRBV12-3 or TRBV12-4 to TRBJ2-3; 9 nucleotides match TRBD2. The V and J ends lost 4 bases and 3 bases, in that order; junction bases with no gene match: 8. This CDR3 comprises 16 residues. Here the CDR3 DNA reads TGTGCCAGCAGTTCTAAGCGGGGGGCCGGTACAGATACGCAGTATTTT. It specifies CASSSKRGAGTDTQYF.

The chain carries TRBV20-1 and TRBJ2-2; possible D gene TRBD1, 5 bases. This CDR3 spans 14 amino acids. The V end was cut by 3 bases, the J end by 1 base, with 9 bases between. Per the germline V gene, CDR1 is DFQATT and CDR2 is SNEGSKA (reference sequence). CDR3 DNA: TGCAGTGCTAGTGACAGCATGAACACCGGGGAGCTGTTTTTT. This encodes CSASDSMNTGELFF.

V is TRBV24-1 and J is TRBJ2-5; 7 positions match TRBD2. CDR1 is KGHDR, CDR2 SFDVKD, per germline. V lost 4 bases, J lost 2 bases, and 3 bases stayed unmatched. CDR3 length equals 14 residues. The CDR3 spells CATSDTGLQETQYF. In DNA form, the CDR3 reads TGTGCCACCAGTGACACGGGACTACAAGAGACCCAGTACTTC.

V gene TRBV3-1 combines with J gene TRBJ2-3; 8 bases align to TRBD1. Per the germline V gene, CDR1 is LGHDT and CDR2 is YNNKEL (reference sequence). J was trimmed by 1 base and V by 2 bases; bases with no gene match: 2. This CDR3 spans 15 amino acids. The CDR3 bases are TGTGCCAGCAGCCAAACACAGGGGGGCACAGATACGCAGTATTTT. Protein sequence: CASSQTQGGTDTQYF.

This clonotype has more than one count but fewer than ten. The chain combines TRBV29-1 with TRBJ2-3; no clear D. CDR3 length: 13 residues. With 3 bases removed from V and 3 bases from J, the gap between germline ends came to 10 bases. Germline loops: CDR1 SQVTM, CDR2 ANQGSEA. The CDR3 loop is CSVEAAETDTQYF. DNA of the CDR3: TGCAGCGTTGAGGCCGCCGAAACAGATACGCAGTATTTT.

The DNA of the CDR3 is TGTGCCAGCTCGCCGGGACCGAGTGAAAAACTGTTTTTT. Its protein is CASSPGPSEKLFF. This rearrangement joins TRBV18 to TRBJ1-4; tentative D call: TRBD1 (5 bases). The CDR3 is 13 amino acids. V gave up 6 bases and J gave up 7 bases, with 12 bases separating them. Germline CDR1 is KGHSH and CDR2 is LQKENI.

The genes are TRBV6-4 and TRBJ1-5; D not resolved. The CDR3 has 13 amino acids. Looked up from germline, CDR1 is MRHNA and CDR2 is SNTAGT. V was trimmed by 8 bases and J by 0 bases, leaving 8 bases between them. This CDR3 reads CASRTASNQPQHF. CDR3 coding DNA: TGTGCCAGCCGGACGGCTAGCAATCAGCCCCAGCATTTT.

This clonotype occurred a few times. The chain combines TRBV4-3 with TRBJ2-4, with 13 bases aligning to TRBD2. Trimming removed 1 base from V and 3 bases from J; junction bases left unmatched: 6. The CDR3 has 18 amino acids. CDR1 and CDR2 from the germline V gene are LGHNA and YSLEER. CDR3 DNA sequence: TGCGCCAGCAGCCAAGTCGGGGGACTAGCGGGGATCAAAAACATTCAGTACTTC. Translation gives CASSQVGGLAGIKNIQYF.